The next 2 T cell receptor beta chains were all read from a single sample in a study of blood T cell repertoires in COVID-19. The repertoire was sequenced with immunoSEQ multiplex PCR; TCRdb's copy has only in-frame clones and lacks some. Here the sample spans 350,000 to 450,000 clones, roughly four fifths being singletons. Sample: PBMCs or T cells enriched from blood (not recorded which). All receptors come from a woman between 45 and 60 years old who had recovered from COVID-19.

CDR3 loop: CASSLYHGTGDEKLFF. CDR3 coding DNA: TGTGCCAGCAGCTTATACCATGGGACAGGGGATGAAAAACTGTTTTTT. The gene calls are TRBV7-9 and TRBJ1-4; TRBD1 matches at 10 bases. CDR3 length equals 16 residues. The junction had 6 bases not matched to a gene; V was cut back by 2 bases and J by 6 bases. Germline values: CDR1 SEHNR, CDR2 FQNEAQ (reference sequence).

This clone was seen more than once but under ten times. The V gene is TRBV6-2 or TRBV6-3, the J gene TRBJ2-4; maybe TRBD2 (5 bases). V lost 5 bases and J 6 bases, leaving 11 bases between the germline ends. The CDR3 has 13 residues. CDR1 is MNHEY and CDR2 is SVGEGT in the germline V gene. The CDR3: CASSLALANIQYF. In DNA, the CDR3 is TGTGCCAGCAGTCTAGCCCTAGCAAACATTCAGTACTTC.